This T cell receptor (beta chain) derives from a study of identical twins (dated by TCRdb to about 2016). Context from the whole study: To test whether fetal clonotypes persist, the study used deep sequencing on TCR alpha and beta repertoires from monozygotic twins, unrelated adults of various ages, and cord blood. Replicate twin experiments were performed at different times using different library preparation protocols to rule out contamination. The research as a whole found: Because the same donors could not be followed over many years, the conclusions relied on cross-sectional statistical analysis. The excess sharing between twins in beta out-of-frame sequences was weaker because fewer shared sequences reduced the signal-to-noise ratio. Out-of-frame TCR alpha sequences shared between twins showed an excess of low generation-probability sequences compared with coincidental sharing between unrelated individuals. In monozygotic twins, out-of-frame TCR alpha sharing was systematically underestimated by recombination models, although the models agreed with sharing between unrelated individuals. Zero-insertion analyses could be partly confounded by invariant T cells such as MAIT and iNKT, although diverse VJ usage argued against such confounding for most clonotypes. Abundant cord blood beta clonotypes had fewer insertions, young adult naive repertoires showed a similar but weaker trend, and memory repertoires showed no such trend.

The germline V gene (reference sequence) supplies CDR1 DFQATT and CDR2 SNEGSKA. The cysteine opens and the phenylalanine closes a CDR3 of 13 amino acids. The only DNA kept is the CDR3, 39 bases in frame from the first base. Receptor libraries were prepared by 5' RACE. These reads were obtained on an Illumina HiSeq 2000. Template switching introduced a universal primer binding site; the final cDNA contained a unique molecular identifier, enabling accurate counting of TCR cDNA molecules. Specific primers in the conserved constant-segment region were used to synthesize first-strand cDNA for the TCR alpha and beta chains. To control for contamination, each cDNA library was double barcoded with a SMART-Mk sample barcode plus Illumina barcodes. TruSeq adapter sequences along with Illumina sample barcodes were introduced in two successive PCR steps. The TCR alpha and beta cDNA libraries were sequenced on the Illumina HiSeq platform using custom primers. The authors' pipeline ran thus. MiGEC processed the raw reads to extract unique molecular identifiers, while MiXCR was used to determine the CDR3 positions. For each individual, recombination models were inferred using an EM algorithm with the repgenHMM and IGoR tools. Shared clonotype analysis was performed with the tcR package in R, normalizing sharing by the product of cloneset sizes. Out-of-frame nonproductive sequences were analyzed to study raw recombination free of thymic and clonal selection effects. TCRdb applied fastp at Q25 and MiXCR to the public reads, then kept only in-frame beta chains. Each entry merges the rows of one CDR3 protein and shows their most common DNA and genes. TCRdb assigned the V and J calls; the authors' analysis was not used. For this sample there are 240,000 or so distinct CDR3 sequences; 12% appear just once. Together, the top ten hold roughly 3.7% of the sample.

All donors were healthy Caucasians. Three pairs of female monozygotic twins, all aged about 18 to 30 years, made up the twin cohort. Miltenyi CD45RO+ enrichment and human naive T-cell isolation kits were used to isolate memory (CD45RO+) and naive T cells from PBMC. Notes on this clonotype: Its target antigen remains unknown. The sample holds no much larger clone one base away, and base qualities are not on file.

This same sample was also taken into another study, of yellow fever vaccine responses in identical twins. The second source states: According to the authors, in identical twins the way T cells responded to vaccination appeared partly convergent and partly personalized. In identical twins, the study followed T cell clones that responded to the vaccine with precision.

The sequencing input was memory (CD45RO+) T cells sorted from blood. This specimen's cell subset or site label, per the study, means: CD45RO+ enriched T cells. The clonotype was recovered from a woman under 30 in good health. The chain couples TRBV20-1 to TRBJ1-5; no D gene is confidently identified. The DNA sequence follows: TGCAGGGCCCTGGCGGGCAACAATCAGCCCCAGCATTTT. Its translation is CRALAGNNQPQHF.